These 3 T cell receptor beta chains were sequenced from one sample in a study of CD8 T cells in Susac syndrome. After extraction with the RNeasy kit, roughly 0.5 to 1 ug of the RNA was reverse transcribed using random hexamers. One entry per CDR3 protein results from TCRdb running MiXCR on the immunoSEQ multiplex PCR reads. The repertoire holds 130,000 or so distinct CDR3 sequences, roughly 95% seen once, with approximately 0.15% in the top ten. Sequenced input: CD4+ T cells from PBMCs. The receptors originated from a human donor with Susac syndrome.

The chain has TRBV7-2 and TRBJ2-2; 12 nucleotides match TRBD2. Germline V gene data show CDR1 as SGHTA and CDR2 as FQGNSA. The CDR3 runs to 16 residues. V gave up 5 bases and J gave up 6 bases; unmatched junction bases: 7. The DNA of the CDR3 is TGTGCCAGCAGCCAATCTAGCGGGAGGGCCCCCGGGGAGCTGTTTTTT. Translated, it gives CASSQSSGRAPGELFF.

The V and J genes are TRBV14 and TRBJ2-1; D not certain. The CDR3 consists of 13 residues. V lost 4 bases to trimming and J lost 4 bases, with 8 bases between them. Germline V gene data show CDR1 as SGHDN and CDR2 as FVKESK. CDR3 sequence reads: CASSRALYNEQFF. CDR3 nucleotide sequence: TGTGCCAGCAGCCGGGCCTTATACAATGAGCAGTTCTTC.

The chain employs TRBV27 and TRBJ1-1, with 9 bases that match TRBD1. The CDR3 is 11 amino acids. Germline V gene sequence: CDR1 MNHEY, CDR2 SMNVEV (reference sequence). V dropped 7 bases and J dropped 9; count of bases not matched to a gene: 3. The CDR3, as DNA: TGTGCCAGCACCAACAGGGGGCAAGCTTTCTTT. Translating it yields CASTNRGQAFF.